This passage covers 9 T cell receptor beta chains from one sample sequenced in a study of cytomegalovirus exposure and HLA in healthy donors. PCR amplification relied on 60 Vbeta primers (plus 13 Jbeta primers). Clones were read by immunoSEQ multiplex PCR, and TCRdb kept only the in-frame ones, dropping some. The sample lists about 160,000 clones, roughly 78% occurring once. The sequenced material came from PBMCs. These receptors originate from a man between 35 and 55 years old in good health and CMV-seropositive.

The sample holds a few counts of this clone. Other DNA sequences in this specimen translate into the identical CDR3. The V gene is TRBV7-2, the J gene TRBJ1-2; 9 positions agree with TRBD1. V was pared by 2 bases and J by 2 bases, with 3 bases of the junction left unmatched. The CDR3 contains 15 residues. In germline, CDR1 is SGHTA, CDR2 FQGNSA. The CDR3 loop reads CASSLSGQGNYGYTF. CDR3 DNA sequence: TGTGCCAGCAGCTTAAGCGGACAGGGGAACTATGGCTACACCTTC.

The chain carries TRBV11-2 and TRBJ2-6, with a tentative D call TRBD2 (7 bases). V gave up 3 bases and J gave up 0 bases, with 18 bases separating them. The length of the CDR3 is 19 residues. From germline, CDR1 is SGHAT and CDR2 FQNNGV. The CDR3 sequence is CASSFRGAGLPSGANVLTF. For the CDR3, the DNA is TGTGCCAGCAGCTTCCGGGGGGCGGGGCTACCCTCTGGGGCCAACGTCCTGACTTTC.

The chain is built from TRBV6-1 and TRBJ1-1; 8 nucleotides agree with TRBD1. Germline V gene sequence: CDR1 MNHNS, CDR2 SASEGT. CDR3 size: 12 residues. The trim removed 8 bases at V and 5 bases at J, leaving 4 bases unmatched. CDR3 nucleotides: TGTGCCAGCGGCAGGGGGCGAACTGAAGCTTTCTTT. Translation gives CASGRGRTEAFF.

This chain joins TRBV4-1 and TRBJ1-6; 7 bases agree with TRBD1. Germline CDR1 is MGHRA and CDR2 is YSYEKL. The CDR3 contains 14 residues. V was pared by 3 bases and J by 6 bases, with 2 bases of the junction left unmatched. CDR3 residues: CASSHRDSNSPLHF. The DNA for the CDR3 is TGCGCCAGCAGCCACCGGGACAGTAATTCACCCCTCCACTTT.

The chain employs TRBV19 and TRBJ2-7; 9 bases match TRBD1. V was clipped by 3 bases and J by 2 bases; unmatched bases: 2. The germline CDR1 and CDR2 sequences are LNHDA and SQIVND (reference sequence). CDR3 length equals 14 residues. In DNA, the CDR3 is TGTGCCAGTAGTATTAACAGGGGGCCCTACGAGCAGTACTTC. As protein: CASSINRGPYEQYF.

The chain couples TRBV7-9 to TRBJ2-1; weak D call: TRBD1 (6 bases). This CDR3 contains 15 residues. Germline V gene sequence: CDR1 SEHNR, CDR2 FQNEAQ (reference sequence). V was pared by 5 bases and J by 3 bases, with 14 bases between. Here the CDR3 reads CASSPRTGYYNEQFF. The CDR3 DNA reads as TGTGCCAGCAGCCCCAGAACAGGGTACTACAATGAGCAGTTCTTC. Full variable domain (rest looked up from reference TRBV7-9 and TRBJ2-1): DTGVSQNPRHKITKRGQNVTFRCDPISEHNRLYWYRQTLGQGPEFLTYFQNEAQLEKSRLLSDRFSAERPKGSFSTLEIQRTEQGDSAMYLCASSPRTGYYNEQFFGPGTRLTVL.

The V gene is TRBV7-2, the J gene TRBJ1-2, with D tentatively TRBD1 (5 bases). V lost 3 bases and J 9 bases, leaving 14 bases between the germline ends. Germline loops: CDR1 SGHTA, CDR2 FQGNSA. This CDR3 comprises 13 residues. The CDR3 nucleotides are TGTGCCAGCAGCTTGGGGCAGCTCGGTAGCTACACCTTC. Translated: CASSLGQLGSYTF.

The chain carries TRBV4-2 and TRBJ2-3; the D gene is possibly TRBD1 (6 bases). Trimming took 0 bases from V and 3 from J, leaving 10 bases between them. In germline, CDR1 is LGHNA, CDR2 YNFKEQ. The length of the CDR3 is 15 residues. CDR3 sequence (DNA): TGTGCCAGCAGCCAAGATCCACAGGGTACAGATACGCAGTATTTT. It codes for CASSQDPQGTDTQYF.

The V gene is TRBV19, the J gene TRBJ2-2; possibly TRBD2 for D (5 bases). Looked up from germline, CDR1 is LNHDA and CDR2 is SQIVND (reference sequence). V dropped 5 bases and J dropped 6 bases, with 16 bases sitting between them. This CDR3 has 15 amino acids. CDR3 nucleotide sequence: TGTGCCAGTAGTGCCCCCCGGACTGGGGCCGGGGAGCTGTTTTTT. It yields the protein CASSAPRTGAGELFF. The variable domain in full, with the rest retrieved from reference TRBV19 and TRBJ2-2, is DGGITQSPKYLFRKEGQNVTLSCEQNLNHDAMYWYRQDPGQGLRLIYYSQIVNDFQKGDIAEGYSVSREKKESFPLTVTSAQKNPTAFYLCASSAPRTGAGELFFGEGSRLTVL.